This T cell receptor beta chain is drawn from a study of cytomegalovirus exposure and HLA in healthy donors. Broader study findings: What TCR beta sequences reportedly achieved was accurate prediction of HLA-A and HLA-B alleles in most subjects. In an earlier analysis, in some 500 donors, most V segments appeared productive either ~87% or ~30% of the time.

PCR used 60 Vbeta primers and 13 Jbeta primers. Clones were sequenced by immunoSEQ multiplex PCR, and TCRdb holds only the in-frame ones, with some missing. The table lists around 180,000 clones, about 72% of them singletons, with around 1.5% in the top ten. This CDR3 comprises 13 residues. Germline loops: CDR1 LNHNV, CDR2 YYDKDF (reference sequence). Trimming removed 3 bases from V and 7 bases from J; junction bases left unmatched: 3. With respect to this clone: What it binds is unknown.

This clonotype was sampled from a girl between 5 and 17 years old in good health and CMV-seronegative. The chain carries TRBV15 and TRBJ1-3; the match to TRBD1 covers 7 bases. Source material: PBMCs. The CDR3, as DNA: TGTGCCACCAGCAGTTTACAGGGGAACACCATATATTTT. Amino acids: CATSSLQGNTIYF.